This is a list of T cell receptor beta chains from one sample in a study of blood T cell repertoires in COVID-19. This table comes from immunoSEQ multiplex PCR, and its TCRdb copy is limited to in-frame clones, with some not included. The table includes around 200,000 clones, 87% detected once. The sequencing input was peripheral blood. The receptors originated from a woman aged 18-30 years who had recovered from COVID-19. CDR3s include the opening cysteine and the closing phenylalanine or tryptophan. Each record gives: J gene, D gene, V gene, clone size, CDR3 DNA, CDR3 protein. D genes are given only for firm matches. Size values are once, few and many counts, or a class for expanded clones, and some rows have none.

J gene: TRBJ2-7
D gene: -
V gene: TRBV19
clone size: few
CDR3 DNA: TGTGCCAGTAGTATAGTGGTAGCTGCAACCTACGAGCAGTACTTC
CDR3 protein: CASSIVVAATYEQYF

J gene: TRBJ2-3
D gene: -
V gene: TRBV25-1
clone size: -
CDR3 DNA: TGTGCCAGCAGTGAATATTGGGGCAACACAGATACGCAGTATTTT
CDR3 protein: CASSEYWGNTDTQYF

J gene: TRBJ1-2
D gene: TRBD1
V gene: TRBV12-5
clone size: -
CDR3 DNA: TGTGCTAGTGGTTTCCCTCGGGGACAGGGCGGAGGCTACACCTTC
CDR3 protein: CASGFPRGQGGGYTF

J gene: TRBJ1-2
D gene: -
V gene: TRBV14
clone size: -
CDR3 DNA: TGTGCCTCAGAGCCCAGGGTAAGATTCTATGGCTACACCTTC
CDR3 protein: CASEPRVRFYGYTF

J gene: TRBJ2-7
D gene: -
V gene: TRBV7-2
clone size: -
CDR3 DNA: TGTGCCAGCAGCCGTGACAGACTTCGCCTCGAGCAGTACTTC
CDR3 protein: CASSRDRLRLEQYF

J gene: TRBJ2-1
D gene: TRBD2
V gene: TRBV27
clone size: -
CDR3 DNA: TGTGCCAGCAGTTATAGCGGGAGCAGGGACAATGAGCAGTTCTTC
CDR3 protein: CASSYSGSRDNEQFF

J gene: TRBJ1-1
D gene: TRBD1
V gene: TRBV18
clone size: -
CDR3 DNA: TGTGCCAGCTCATCCGGAAGGGACAGGAAGATGAACACTGAAGCTTTCTTT
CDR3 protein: CASSSGRDRKMNTEAFF

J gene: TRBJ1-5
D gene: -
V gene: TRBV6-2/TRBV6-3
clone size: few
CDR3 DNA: TGTGCCAGCAGTTACAGCCGCAGGGGCAATCAGCCCCAGCATTTT
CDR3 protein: CASSYSRRGNQPQHF

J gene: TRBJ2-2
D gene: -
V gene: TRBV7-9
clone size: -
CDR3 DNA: TGTGCCAGCAGCTTACCTCCCCTCCAGGGAACCGGGGAGCTGTTTTTT
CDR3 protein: CASSLPPLQGTGELFF

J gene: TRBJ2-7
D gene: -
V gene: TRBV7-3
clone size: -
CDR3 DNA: TGTGCCAGCAGCTTAGAAGGCGGGACAGCCTACGAGCAGTACTTC
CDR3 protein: CASSLEGGTAYEQYF

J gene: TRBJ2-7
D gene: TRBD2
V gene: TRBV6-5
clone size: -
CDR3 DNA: TGTGCCAGCACCCCGGGCGGGAGGGGCTACGAGCAGTACTTC
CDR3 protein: CASTPGGRGYEQYF

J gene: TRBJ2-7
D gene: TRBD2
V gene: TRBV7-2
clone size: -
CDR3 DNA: TGTGCCAGCAGCTTAGGTTTTCTAGCGGGGCTATCCTACGAGCAGTACTTC
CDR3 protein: CASSLGFLAGLSYEQYF

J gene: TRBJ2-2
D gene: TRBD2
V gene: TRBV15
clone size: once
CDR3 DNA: TGTGCCACCAGCAGAGGCGGGGGGCGGGAGCTGTTTTTT
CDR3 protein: CATSRGGGRELFF

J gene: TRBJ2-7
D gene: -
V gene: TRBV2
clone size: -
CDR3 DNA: TGTGCCAGCACCCCCGGAAACCCTAGCTACGAGCAGTACTTC
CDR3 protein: CASTPGNPSYEQYF

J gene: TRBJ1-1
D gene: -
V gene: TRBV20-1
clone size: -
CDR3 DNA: TGCAGTGCTCCAAGAGAAACTGAAGCTTTCTTT
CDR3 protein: CSAPRETEAFF

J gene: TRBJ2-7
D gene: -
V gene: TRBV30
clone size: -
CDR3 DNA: TGTGCCTGGAGTGGCGGCCTCTACGAGCAGTACTTC
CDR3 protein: CAWSGGLYEQYF

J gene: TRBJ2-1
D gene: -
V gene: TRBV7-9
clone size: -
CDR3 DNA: TGTGCCAGCAGCTCCGACAGAAGCGGGCTGGGGCAGTTCTTC
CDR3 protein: CASSSDRSGLGQFF

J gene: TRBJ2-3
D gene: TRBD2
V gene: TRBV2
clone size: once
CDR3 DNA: TGTGCCAACATACGAGAAGCGGGAGGCTACACAGATACGCAGTATTTT
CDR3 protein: CANIREAGGYTDTQYF

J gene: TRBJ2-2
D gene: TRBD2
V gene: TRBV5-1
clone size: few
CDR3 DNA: TGCGCCAGCGGTGTGGGACTAGCGAGCACCGGGGAGCTGTTTTTT
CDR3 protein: CASGVGLASTGELFF

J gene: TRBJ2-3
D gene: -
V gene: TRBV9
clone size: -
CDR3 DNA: TGTGCCAGCAGCGCCGGGACAAACACAGATACGCAGTATTTT
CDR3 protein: CASSAGTNTDTQYF

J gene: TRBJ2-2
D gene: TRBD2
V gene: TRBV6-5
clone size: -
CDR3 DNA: TGTGCCAGCAGTACGACTAGCGAGAACACCGGGGAGCTGTTTTTT
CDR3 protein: CASSTTSENTGELFF

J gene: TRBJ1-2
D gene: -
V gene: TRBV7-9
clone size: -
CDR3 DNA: TGTGCCAGCAGCTTAGCGCAGGGTGATGGCTACACCTTC
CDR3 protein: CASSLAQGDGYTF

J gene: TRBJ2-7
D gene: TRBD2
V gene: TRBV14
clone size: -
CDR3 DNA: TGTGCCAGCAGCCAGCTCGGACTAGCGGGGACCTACGAGCAGTACTTC
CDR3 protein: CASSQLGLAGTYEQYF

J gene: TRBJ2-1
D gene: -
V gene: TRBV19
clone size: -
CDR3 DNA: TGTGCCAGTAGTATAGTGGCCGGAGATGAGCAGTTCTTC
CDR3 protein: CASSIVAGDEQFF

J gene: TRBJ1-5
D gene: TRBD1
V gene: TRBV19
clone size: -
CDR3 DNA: TGTGCCAGCCTAAGGGCAGGGGGTAGAGGGAATCAGCCCCAGCATTTT
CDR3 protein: CASLRAGGRGNQPQHF

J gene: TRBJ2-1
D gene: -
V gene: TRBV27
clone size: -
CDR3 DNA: TGTGCCAGCCTTAAAAGGGGGTTTACCTACAATGAGCAGTTCTTC
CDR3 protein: CASLKRGFTYNEQFF

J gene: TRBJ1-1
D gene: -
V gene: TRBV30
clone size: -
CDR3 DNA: TGTGCCTGGAGTGTAAATTTGAGGGAAGCTTTCTTT
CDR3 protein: CAWSVNLREAFF

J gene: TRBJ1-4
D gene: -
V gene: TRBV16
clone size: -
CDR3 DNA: TGTGCCAGCAGCCAATTTAGTGCAACTAATGAAAAACTGTTTTTT
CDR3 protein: CASSQFSATNEKLFF

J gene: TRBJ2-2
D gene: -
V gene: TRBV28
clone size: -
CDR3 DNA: TGTGCCAGCAGTCCGGGACAGAACACCGGGGAGCTGTTTTTT
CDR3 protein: CASSPGQNTGELFF

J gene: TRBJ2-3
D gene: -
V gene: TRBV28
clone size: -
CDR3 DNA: TGTGCCAGCAGTTATTCCCCAGGGTCATCAGATACGCAGTATTTT
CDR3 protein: CASSYSPGSSDTQYF

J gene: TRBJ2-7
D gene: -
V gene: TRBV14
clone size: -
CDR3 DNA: TGTGCCAGCAGCCCCCCTTGGGCCTCCTCCGAGCAGTACTTC
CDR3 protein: CASSPPWASSEQYF

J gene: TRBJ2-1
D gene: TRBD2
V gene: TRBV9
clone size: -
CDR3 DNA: TGTGCCAGCAGCGTAGCTCCCCCCTCTAGCGGGAGGGCCAAAATGAATGAGCAGTTCTTC
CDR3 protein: CASSVAPPSSGRAKMNEQFF

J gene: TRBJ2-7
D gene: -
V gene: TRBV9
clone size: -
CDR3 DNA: TGTGCCAGCAGCGTAGGCGGGGTCTCCTACGAGCAGTACTTC
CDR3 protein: CASSVGGVSYEQYF

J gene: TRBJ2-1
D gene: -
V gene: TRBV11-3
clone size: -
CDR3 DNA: TGTGCCAGCAGCTTAGCTAGAGACAATGAGCAGTTCTTC
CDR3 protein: CASSLARDNEQFF

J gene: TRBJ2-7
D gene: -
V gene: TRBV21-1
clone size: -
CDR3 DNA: TGTGCCAGCAGCAAACCGCCTTCGGTCATGAGTTACGAGCAGTACTTC
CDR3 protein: CASSKPPSVMSYEQYF

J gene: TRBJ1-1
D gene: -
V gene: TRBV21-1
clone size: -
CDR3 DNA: TGTGCCAGCAGCAAAGCGCATTACAGGGGGGACGCTTTCTTT
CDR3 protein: CASSKAHYRGDAFF

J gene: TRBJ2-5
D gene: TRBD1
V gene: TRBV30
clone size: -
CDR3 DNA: TGTGCCTGGAGAGAGGGACAGTCCAAACAAGAGACCCAGTACTTC
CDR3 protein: CAWREGQSKQETQYF

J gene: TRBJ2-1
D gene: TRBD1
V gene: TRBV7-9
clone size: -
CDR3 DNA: TGTGCCAGCAGCTTAGTAGGGACAGGGCTTTACAATGAGCAGTTCTTC
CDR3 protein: CASSLVGTGLYNEQFF

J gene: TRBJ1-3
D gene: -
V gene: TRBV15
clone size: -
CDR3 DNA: TGTGCCACCAGCAGGCCCCAACCTCAGGGAAACACCATATATTTT
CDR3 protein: CATSRPQPQGNTIYF

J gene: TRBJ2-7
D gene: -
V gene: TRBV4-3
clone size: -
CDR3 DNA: TGCGCCAGCAGCCAACAAAAGATCCCGAGCTCCTACGAGCAGTACTTC
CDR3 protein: CASSQQKIPSSYEQYF

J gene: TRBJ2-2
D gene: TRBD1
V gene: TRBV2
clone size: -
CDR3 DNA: TGTGCCAGCAGTTACACAGCAGGGGGATCGAACACCGGGGAGCTGTTTTTT
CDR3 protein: CASSYTAGGSNTGELFF

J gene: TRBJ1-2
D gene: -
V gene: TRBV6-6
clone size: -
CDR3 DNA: TGTGCCAGCAGTTACCCCGCAGGGGAAGATCGAGGCTACACCTTC
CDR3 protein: CASSYPAGEDRGYTF

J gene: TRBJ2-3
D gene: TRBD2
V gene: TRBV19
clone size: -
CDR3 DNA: TGTGCCAGTAGACTAGCGGGGGGGACAGATACGCAGTATTTT
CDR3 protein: CASRLAGGTDTQYF